The 9 T cell receptor beta chains reported below all come from one sample, sequenced in a study of CD8 T cells in Susac syndrome. The RNA input was about 0.5 to 1 ug, and it was reverse transcribed with random hexamers. A single record per CDR3 protein comes from TCRdb applying MiXCR to the immunoSEQ multiplex PCR reads. This sample yields approximately 100,000 distinct CDR3 sequences, of which roughly 95% are seen a single time; around 0.1% belongs to the top ten. The sequencing input was CD4+ T cells from PBMCs. These receptors all come from a human donor in good health.

The chain uses TRBV28 and TRBJ2-5, with D hard to call. The CDR3 runs 15 residues. The germline V gene encodes CDR1 MDHEN and CDR2 SYDVKM. V lost 6 bases and J lost 5, with 19 bases in between. CDR3 protein: CASSYYYVGQETQYF. CDR3 sequence (DNA): TGTGCCAGCAGCTACTATTACGTGGGCCAGGAGACCCAGTACTTC.

The chain uses TRBV30 and TRBJ2-1; 9 nucleotides match TRBD2. Germline CDR1 reads GTSNPN; CDR2 reads SVGIG (reference sequence). The V and J ends lost 3 bases and 8 bases, in that order; junction bases with no gene match: 14. CDR3 length equals 16 residues. The CDR3 DNA is TGTGCCTGGAGGAAGGGCCGAGCGGGGGGCCGTGATGAGCAGTTCTTC. It specifies CAWRKGRAGGRDEQFF.

The CDR3, as DNA: TGCAGTGCTAGAGGGAGGGAGGAGACCCAGTACTTC. Protein: CSARGREETQYF. The chain has TRBV20-1 and TRBJ2-5; possible D gene TRBD2, 6 bases. Germline CDR1 is DFQATT and CDR2 is SNEGSKA (reference sequence). CDR3 length: 12 amino acids. Trimming removed 1 base from V and 5 bases from J, with 8 bases in between.

This sequence joins TRBV15 and TRBJ1-6, with a tentative D call TRBD1 (5 bases). Trimming took off 1 base at V and 7 bases at J, with 11 bases between the two ends. The germline gives CDR1 LNHNV, CDR2 YYDKDF (reference sequence). CDR3 length equals 15 residues. CDR3 sequence reads: CATSRGTEGNSPLHF. The CDR3 nucleotides read TGTGCCACCAGCAGAGGGACCGAGGGGAATTCACCCCTCCACTTT.

The J gene is TRBJ2-7, the V gene TRBV3-1; D is unclear. CDR1 and CDR2 (germline): LGHDT, YNNKEL (reference sequence). Trimming left V 4 bases short and J 4 bases short, with 11 bases between. The length of the CDR3 is 13 residues. The CDR3 reads CASSLRIVYEQYF. CDR3 sequence (DNA): TGTGCCAGCAGCCTCAGAATCGTGTACGAGCAGTACTTC.

This rearrangement joins TRBV29-1 to TRBJ1-2, with D uncertain. CDR1 SQVTM and CDR2 ANQGSEA come from the germline V gene. The CDR3 has 15 residues. V was cut by 2 bases and J by 6 bases, with 19 bases left in between. The CDR3 DNA reads TGCAGCGTTGAACCCGGACTGAGGCCCTATCATGGCTACACCTTC. Translation: CSVEPGLRPYHGYTF.

This clonotype has only one observation. The V gene is TRBV4-3, the J gene TRBJ2-7; 8 bases map to TRBD2. The ends lost 5 bases at V and 2 bases at J; junction bases unmatched: 11. CDR1 is LGHNA, CDR2 YSLEER, per germline. The length of the CDR3 is 16 residues. CDR3 residues: CASSNDSGAGPYEQYF. CDR3 DNA: TGCGCCAGCAGCAACGATAGCGGGGCCGGCCCCTACGAGCAGTACTTC.

CDR3 sequence reads: CASSLNGGLSGDEQFF. The CDR3 DNA follows: TGTGCCAGCAGCTTGAACGGGGGACTAAGTGGCGATGAGCAGTTCTTC. V gene TRBV7-2 combines with J gene TRBJ2-1; TRBD2 aligns across 7 bases. CDR1 and CDR2 from the germline V gene are SGHTA and FQGNSA. The V gene end was trimmed by 3 bases and the J gene end by 8 bases; junction bases not matched to a gene: 13. The CDR3 runs to 16 residues.

The rearrangement links TRBV3-1 to TRBJ2-4; 7 bases map to TRBD1. V gave up 5 bases and J gave up 2 bases; unmatched junction bases: 9. CDR1 and CDR2 from the germline V gene are LGHDT and YNNKEL (reference sequence). This CDR3 spans 16 amino acids. The CDR3 reads CASSFHGTDSKNIQYF. The CDR3 DNA reads TGTGCCAGCAGCTTCCACGGGACAGATTCCAAAAACATTCAGTACTTC.